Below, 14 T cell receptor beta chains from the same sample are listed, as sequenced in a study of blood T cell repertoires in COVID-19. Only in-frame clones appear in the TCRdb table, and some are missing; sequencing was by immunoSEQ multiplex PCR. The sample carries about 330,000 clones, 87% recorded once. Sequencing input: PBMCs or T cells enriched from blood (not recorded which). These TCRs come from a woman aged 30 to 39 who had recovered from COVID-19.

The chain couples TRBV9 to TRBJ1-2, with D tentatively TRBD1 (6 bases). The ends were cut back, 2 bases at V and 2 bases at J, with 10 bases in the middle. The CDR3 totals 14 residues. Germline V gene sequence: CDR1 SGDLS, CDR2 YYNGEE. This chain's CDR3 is CASSVLDRNYGYTF. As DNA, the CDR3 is TGTGCCAGCAGCGTCCTCGACAGGAACTATGGCTACACCTTC.

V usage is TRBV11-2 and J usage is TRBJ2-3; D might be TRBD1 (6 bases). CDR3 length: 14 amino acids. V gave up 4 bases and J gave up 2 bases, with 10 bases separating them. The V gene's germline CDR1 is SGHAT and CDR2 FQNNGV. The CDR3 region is CASSSRGATDTQYF. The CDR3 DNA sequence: TGTGCCAGCAGCTCCAGGGGTGCCACAGATACGCAGTATTTT.

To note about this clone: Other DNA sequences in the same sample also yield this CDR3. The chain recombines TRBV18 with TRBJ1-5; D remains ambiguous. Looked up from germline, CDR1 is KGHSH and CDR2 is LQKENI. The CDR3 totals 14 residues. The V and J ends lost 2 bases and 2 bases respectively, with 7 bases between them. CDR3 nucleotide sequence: TGTGCCAGCTCACCAGCCGGGGGCAATCAGCCCCAGCATTTT. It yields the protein CASSPAGGNQPQHF.

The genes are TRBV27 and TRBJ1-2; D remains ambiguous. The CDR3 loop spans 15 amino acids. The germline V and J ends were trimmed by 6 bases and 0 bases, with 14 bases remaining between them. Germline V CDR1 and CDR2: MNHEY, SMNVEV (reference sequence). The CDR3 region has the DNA TGTGCCAGCAGCTCCCAGGAGACTACTAACTATGGCTACACCTTC. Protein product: CASSSQETTNYGYTF.

The CDR3 coding sequence is TGCGCCAGCAGCCAAGAGTCGACGGATCAGGCCTCCTACGGCTACACCTTC. As protein: CASSQESTDQASYGYTF. This chain links TRBV4-3 with TRBJ1-2, with no clear D. Trimming pared 0 bases from V and 8 bases from J, leaving 22 bases between. Germline CDR1 reads LGHNA; CDR2 reads YSLEER. The CDR3 spans 17 residues.

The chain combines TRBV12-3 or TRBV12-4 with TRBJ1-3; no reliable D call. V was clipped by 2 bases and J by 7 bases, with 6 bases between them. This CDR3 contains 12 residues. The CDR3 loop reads CASSLLVNTIYF. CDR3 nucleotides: TGTGCCAGCAGTTTACTAGTGAACACCATATATTTT.

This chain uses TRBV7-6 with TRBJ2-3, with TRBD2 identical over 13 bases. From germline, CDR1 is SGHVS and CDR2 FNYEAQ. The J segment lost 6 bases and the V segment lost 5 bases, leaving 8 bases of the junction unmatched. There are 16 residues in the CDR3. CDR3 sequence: CASSRGTSGAGDTQYF. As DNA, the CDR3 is TGTGCCAGCAGCCGTGGGACTAGCGGGGCGGGGGATACGCAGTATTTT.

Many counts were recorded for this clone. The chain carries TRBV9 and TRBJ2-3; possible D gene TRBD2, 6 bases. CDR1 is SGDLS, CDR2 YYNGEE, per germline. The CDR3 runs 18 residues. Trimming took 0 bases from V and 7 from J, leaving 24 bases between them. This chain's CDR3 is CASSVEPLLGLCVNTQYF. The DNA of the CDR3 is TGTGCCAGCAGCGTAGAACCCTTACTGGGACTTTGTGTAAATACGCAGTATTTT.

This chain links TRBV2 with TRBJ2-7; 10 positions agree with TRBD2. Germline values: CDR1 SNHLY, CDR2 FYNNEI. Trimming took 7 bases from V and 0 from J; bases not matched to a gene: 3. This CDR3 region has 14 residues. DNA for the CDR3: TGTGCCAGCACCAGGACTAGCGGCTCCTACGAGCAGTACTTC. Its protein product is CASTRTSGSYEQYF.

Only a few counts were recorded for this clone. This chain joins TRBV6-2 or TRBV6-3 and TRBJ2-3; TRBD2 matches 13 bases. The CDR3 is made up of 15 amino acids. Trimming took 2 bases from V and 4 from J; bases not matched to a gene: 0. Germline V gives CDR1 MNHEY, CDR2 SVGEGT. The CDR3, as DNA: TGTGCCAGCAGTTACACTAGCGGGGGGGCAGATACGCAGTATTTT. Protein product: CASSYTSGGADTQYF.

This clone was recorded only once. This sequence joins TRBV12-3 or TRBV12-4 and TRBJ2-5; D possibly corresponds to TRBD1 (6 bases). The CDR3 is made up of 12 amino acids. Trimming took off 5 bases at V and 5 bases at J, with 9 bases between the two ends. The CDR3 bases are TGTGCCAGCAGTCTCAGGGGTGAGACCCAGTACTTC. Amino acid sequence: CASSLRGETQYF.

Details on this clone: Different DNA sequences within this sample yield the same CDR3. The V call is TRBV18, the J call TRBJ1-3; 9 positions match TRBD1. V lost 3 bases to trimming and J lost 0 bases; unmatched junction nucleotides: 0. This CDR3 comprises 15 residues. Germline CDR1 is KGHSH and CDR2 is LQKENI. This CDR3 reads CASSPDRGSGNTIYF. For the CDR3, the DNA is TGTGCCAGCTCACCGGACAGGGGCTCTGGAAACACCATATATTTT.

Written as DNA, the CDR3 is TGTGCCAGCAGCCAAGTCGCCACAGGGGGTACTAATGAAAAACTGTTTTTT. Its translation: CASSQVATGGTNEKLFF. This chain joins TRBV3-1 (or the pseudogene TRBV3-2) and TRBJ1-4, with 8 nucleotides matching TRBD1. This CDR3 contains 17 residues. Unmatched junction bases numbered 6, after V lost 1 base and J lost 2 bases. Germline V CDR1 and CDR2: LGHDT, YNNKEL (reference sequence).

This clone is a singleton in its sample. CDR3 nucleotide sequence: TGTGCCACCAGTGATTTACCTAGCGGGGGCACAGATACGCAGTATTTT. Its protein is CATSDLPSGGTDTQYF. This rearrangement joins TRBV24-1 to TRBJ2-3; 9 bases are a match to TRBD2. The CDR3 sequence is 16 residues long. CDR1 KGHDR and CDR2 SFDVKD come from the germline V gene. With V trimmed by 1 base and J by 1 base, 2 bases remained unmatched.